This T cell receptor beta chain is from a study of blood T cell repertoires in COVID-19 (TCRdb year 2020). In the study overall: The collaborator samples originated in the United States, Italy and Spain and spanned the acute and convalescent phases of COVID-19. The samples were drawn from two sources: the first 160 participants of the ongoing ImmuneRACE study, and about 1,300 subjects contributed by 6 global collaborators. A freely available public database, intended as a resource for researchers studying the immune response to SARS-CoV-2, is where the repertoires were released. The dataset comprised deeply sampled blood TCRbeta repertoires from subjects exposed to, actively infected with, or recovered from COVID-19. The prospective study material was composed of cDNA or gDNA derived from T cells, B-cell-depleted T cells, or PBMCs. The sample metadata nearly always contained a de-identified subject ID, COVID-19 status, age in years and sex. HLA class I and class II types, where available, came from metadata supplied by the sample provider rather than from assay-based typing.

As concerns this clone: Its specific antigen is unknown. No qualities accompany the bases; no much larger clone lies one base away.

Study-level results and caveats: Clinical and demographic metadata were provided uncurated, with the amount varying by source and participant.

The CDR3 measures 15 amino acids from cysteine to phenylalanine. Kept here is only the CDR3 DNA, which spans 45 bases and is read in frame from base 1. Trimming costs V 2 bases and J 3 bases, and their ends lie 13 bases apart. The germline V gene sets CDR1 to SGHVS and CDR2 to FQNEAQ. Each collaborating institution followed its own protocols to collect whole blood in K2EDTA tubes. Collaborator samples were shipped for TCRbeta analysis as frozen whole blood, isolated PBMCs, or DNA extracted from either sample type. The immunoSEQ Assay, a bias-controlled multiplex PCR, was used to amplify TCRbeta CDR3 regions from genomic DNA. The paper's processing steps were these. The number of nucleated cells in each sample was estimated from the amplification of reference gene primers within the assay. To quantify the absolute abundance of each unique TCRbeta CDR3 rearrangement, sequence reads were collapsed and filtered. For each sample, productive Simpson clonality was calculated as the square root of Simpson's diversity index over productive rearrangements. This is the immuneACCESS table as TCRdb keeps it, with only in-frame sequences that have V and J called. A part of the clones is gone; compared with another copy, unresolved V genes explain less than half, and the rest is unexplained. V, J and clone size reflect that table, while D and trimming were determined from the DNA. The sample table contains about 140,000 clones; only one count was recorded for about 86% of them. The ten largest clones capture more than 6.5% of the sample.

The specimen sequenced was peripheral blood. The rearranged chain carries TRBV7-8 and TRBJ1-1; TRBD1 is a possible D gene, resting on 6 matching bases. This TCR was sampled from a human donor in a cohort sampled during active COVID-19. The bases read TGTGCCAGCAGCTTATCTGGGGGCGTTTACACTGAAGCTTTCTTT. It codes for CASSLSGGVYTEAFF.